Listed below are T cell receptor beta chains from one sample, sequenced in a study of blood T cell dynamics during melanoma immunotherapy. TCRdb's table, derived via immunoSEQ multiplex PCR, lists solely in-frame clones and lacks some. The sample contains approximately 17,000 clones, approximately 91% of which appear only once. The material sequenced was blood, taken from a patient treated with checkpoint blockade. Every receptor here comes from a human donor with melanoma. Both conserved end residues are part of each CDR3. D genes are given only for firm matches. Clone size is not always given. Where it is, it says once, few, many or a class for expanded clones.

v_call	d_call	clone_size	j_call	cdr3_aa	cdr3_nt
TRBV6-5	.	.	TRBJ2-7	CASRDWWGNNYEQYF	TGTGCCAGCAGAGACTGGTGGGGGAACAACTACGAGCAGTACTTC
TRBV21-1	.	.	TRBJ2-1	CASRGLAGYNEQFF	TGTGCCAGCAGGGGACTAGCGGGCTACAATGAGCAGTTCTTC
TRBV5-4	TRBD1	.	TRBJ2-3	CASSVQGARSPDTQYF	TGTGCCAGCAGCGTACAGGGGGCGCGGTCCCCAGATACGCAGTATTTT
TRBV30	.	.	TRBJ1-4	CALEPGPQAPNEKLFF	TGTGCCCTCGAACCGGGGCCCCAAGCCCCTAATGAAAAACTGTTTTTT
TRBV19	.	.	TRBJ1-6	CASSIGEGLTLHF	TGTGCCAGTAGTATAGGGGAGGGTCTCACCCTCCACTTT
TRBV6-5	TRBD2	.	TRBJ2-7	CASSPRGAYEQYF	TGTGCCAGCAGTCCCCGGGGGGCCTACGAGCAGTACTTC
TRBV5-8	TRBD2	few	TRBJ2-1	CASSRGTTSRDYNEQFF	TGTGCCAGCAGCCGGGGGACGACTAGCAGAGACTACAATGAGCAGTTCTTC
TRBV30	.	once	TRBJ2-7	CACRTFGVREQYF	TGTGCCTGCCGGACATTTGGAGTGAGGGAGCAGTACTTC
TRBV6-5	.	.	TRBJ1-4	CASSSGTENEKLFF	TGTGCCAGCAGTAGTGGGACGGAGAATGAAAAACTGTTTTTT
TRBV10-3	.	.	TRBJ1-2	CAISESGDLRFGYTF	TGTGCCATCAGTGAGTCGGGAGACCTTCGGTTTGGCTACACCTTC
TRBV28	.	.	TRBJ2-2	CASSLNTGELFF	TGTGCCAGCAGTTTGAACACCGGGGAGCTGTTTTTT
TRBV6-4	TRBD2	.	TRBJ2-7	CASSVEAGAYEQYF	TGTGCCAGCAGTGTAGAAGCGGGAGCCTACGAGCAGTACTTC
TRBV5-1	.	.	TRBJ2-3	CASSEVTRPTSTDTQYF	TGCGCCAGCAGTGAGGTCACCCGACCAACTAGCACAGATACGCAGTATTTT
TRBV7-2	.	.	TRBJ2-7	CASSLEVGRSYEQYF	TGTGCCAGCAGCTTAGAGGTTGGGCGGTCCTACGAGCAGTACTTC
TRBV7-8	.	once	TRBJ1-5	CASSPEGGSQPQHF	TGTGCCAGCAGCCCAGAGGGGGGCAGTCAGCCCCAGCATTTT
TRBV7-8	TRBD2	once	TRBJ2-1	CASSTGTSGSLSYNEQFF	TGTGCCAGCAGCACCGGGACTAGCGGGAGTTTGTCCTACAATGAGCAGTTCTTC
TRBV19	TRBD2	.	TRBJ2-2	CASSIAPGTSGITGELFF	TGTGCCAGTAGTATCGCCCCCGGGACTAGCGGGATAACCGGGGAGCTGTTTTTT
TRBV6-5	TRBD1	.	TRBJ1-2	CASSATGAYGYTF	TGTGCCAGCAGTGCTACAGGGGCCTATGGCTACACCTTC
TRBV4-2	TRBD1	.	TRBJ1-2	CASSPLGDRVYGYTF	TGTGCCAGCAGCCCGCTGGGGGACAGGGTTTATGGCTACACCTTC
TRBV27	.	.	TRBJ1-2	CASSLVSSGPGYTF	TGTGCCAGCAGTTTGGTGTCCTCGGGGCCTGGCTACACCTTC
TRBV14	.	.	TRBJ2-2	CASSQVGGAGELFF	TGTGCCAGCAGCCAAGTAGGGGGAGCCGGGGAGCTGTTTTTT
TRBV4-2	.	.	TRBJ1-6	CASSQRRVINSPLHF	TGTGCCAGCAGCCAACGGAGGGTGATCAATTCACCCCTCCACTTT
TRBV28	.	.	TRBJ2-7	CASSTPSTGSYEQYF	TGTGCCAGCAGTACGCCCTCGACAGGCTCCTACGAGCAGTACTTC